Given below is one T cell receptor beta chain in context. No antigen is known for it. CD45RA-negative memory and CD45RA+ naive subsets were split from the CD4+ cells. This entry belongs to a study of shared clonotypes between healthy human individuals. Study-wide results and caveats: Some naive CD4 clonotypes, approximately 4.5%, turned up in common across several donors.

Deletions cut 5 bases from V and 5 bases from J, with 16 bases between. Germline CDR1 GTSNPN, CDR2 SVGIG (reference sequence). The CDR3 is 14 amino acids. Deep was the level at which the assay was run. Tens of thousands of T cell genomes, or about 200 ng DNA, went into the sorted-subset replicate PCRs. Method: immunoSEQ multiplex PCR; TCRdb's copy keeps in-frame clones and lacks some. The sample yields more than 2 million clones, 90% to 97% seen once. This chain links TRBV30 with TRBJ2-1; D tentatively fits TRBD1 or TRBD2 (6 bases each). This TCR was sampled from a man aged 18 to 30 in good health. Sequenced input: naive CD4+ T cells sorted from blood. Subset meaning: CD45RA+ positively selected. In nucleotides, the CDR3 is TGTGCCTGGGGTAGGGGGGCGCTGGACAATGAGCAGTTCTTC. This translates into CAWGRGALDNEQFF.